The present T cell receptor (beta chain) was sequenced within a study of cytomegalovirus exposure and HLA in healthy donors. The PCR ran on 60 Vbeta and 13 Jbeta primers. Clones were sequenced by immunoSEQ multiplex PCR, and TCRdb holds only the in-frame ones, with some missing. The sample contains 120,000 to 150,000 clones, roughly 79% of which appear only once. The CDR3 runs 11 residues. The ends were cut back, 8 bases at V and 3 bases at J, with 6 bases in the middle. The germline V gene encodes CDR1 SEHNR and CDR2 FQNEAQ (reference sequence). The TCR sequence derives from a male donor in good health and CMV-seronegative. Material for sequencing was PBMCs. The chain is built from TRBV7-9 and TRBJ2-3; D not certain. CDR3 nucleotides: TGTGCCAGCCAAACAACAGATACGCAGTATTTT. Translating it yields CASQTTDTQYF.